This T cell receptor (beta chain) derives from a study of beta chain features in type 1 diabetes (dated by TCRdb to 2017 to 2018). Context from the whole study: Patients and healthy donors did not differ in mean age, gender distribution, total cell number or subset yield. The study compared the TCRB repertoires of sorted circulating CD4+ T cell subsets in recently diagnosed type 1 diabetes patients with those in matched healthy donors. Regulatory and stem cell-like memory subsets were obtained from only 8 patients and roughly eight healthy donors, while naive and central memory subsets were obtained from all 30 or so donors. A total of about 100,000,000 sorted cells were examined across all samples, and RNA yield correlated strongly with the number of cells per subset.

A single peripheral blood draw of around 0.11 L on average was collected from each donor into heparinised tubes. A BD FACSAria II and a panel including CD45RO, CCR7, CD25, CD127, CD95 and CD27 were used to sort naive, central memory, regulatory and stem cell-like memory CD4+ T cells. Every sorted population had a purity above 95%. PBMCs were isolated immediately by Lymphoprep density gradient centrifugation and stained directly without culture. To minimize batch effects, samples were stained and sorted in pairs, one healthy donor with one patient per experiment. The entire amount of isolated RNA was reverse transcribed using the High Capacity cDNA Reverse Transcription Kit, so the sequenced TCRB transcripts were expressed ones. Deep immunoSEQ sequencing was applied to naive, central memory and regulatory T cell samples, giving an average of roughly 3.5 million total reads per sample. Sorted cells were lysed in RLT buffer, and RNA was extracted using DNase-treated RNeasy Micro or Mini kits according to cell number. To prevent cross-contamination, each cell subset was processed individually, whereas patient and healthy donor samples were processed jointly. TCRB sequences were amplified from cDNA with the immunoSEQ multiplex PCR, producing 87-bp fragments spanning the CDR3 region. The amplicons were sequenced using the Illumina HiSeq platform. The paper's processing steps were these. PCR bias was corrected computationally using synthetic template baselines, and reads within Hamming distance 2 were collapsed, with unmergeable singletons discarded. Reads were aligned against IMGT so that V, D and J genes, CDR3 length and insertions or deletions at six rearrangement sites could be assigned. Clonotype counts were normalized to sorted cell number within each subset before computing true diversity and Gini coefficients with the tcR R package. The overlap coefficient, calculated on TCRB nucleotide sequences, was used to measure repertoire sharing. TCRdb's version of the immuneACCESS table is confined to in-frame rearrangements and falls short of the full clone set. An unresolved V gene accounts for under half of the shortfall where checked; the remainder is of unknown origin. V, J and clone size reflect that table, while D and trimming were determined from the DNA. For this sample the table gives 120,000 or so clones, of which approximately 15% were detected only once. 2% to 3% of the sample belongs to the ten largest clones.

This clone was seen a handful of times. No antigen is known for it. There are no base qualities to consult, and no much larger clone falls within one base. General study outcomes and caveats: A moderate but significant shortening of TCRB CDR3 length was observed in type 1 diabetes patients in all four CD4+ subsets. Only small numbers of individuals were included in the HLA sub-analyses, which left unresolved whether HLA type had any influence on TCRB rearrangement. Because cDNA rather than genomic DNA was sequenced, highly expressing activated cells could have been over-represented, although no difference in activation and CD3 levels was found between groups. At VDJ recombination sites, patients with type 1 diabetes made fewer insertions and deleted more nucleotides, a pattern implying thymic rearrangement abnormalities. Shorter templates might have been favored by PCR, but patient and control samples were amplified and corrected together, so both groups would have been affected equally by any skew. Naive, central memory and regulatory TCRB repertoires appeared to be more alike among patients than among healthy donors.

The CDR3, from cysteine to phenylalanine, totals 14 residues. Only the CDR3 portion is preserved as DNA: 42 bases, with reading frame beginning at the first base. Sequences SGDLS (CDR1) and YYNGEE (CDR2) are obtained from the germline V gene. V trim: 10 bases; J trim: 5 bases; unmatched bases: 9. This clonotype was sampled from a young man with type 1 diabetes. The sample taken for sequencing was central memory CD4+ T cells from blood. The chain uses TRBV9 and TRBJ2-1, with 10 bases in between that match TRBD1. This receptor has the CDR3 CAPLGGTGDNEQFF. The base sequence is TGTGCCCCCTTGGGAGGGACAGGGGACAATGAGCAGTTCTTC.